A single sample gave rise to the 23 T cell receptor beta chains below, sequenced in a study of shared clonotypes between healthy human individuals. Here immunoSEQ multiplex PCR was the method, and the copy in TCRdb shows in-frame clones only, minus some. The table shows 2 million to 2.5 million clones, with approximately 96% occurring only once. Sequences were obtained from naive CD4+ T cells sorted from blood. Specified subset: CD45RA+ positively selected. Receptor source: a man between 18 and 29 years old in good health.

To note about this clone: This specimen includes other DNA sequences encoding the same CDR3. The CDR3 bases are TGTGCCAGCAGCTTAGACTCCTACTCTGGAAACACCATATATTTT. This codes for CASSLDSYSGNTIYF. V gene TRBV7-2 combines with J gene TRBJ1-3; D remains ambiguous. The V end lost 1 base, the J end lost 0 bases, and 7 bases lay between the germline ends. Germline V gene sequence: CDR1 SGHTA, CDR2 FQGNSA. The CDR3 has 15 residues.

For the CDR3, the DNA is TGTGCCAGCAGTTGGGACAGGGACGAGTTCTTC. The encoded protein is CASSWDRDEFF. The V and J genes are TRBV28 and TRBJ2-1, with 9 bases aligning to TRBD1. CDR3 size: 11 residues. Germline V gene lookup returns CDR1 MDHEN and CDR2 SYDVKM. Trimming cost V 4 bases and J 14 bases; bases outside gene matches: 3.

The V gene is TRBV27, the J gene TRBJ1-6; D is possibly TRBD1 (6 bases). Trimming pared 5 bases from V and 7 bases from J, leaving 12 bases between. The CDR3 is made up of 14 amino acids. In germline, CDR1 is MNHEY, CDR2 SMNVEV (reference sequence). In DNA, the CDR3 is TGTGCCAGCAGTGTGGACAGCCTCAATTCACCCCTCCACTTT. Protein product: CASSVDSLNSPLHF.

With respect to this clone: Other DNA sequences in this specimen translate into the identical CDR3. This chain links TRBV7-2 with TRBJ2-7, with 11 bases identical to TRBD1. Trimming at V came to 3 bases and at J to 3 bases, leaving 4 bases not matched to a gene. This CDR3 has 15 residues. The germline gives CDR1 SGHTA, CDR2 FQGNSA. CDR3 nucleotide sequence: TGTGCCAGCAGCTTCACCGGGACAGGGGGCTACGAGCAGTACTTC. This encodes CASSFTGTGGYEQYF. The whole variable domain, filled in from reference TRBV7-2 and TRBJ2-7, reads GAGVSQSPSNKVTEKGKDVELRCDPISGHTALYWYRQSLGQGLEFLIYFQGNSAPDKSGLPSDRFSAERTGGSVSTLTIQRTQQEDSAVYLCASSFTGTGGYEQYFGPGTRLTVT.

Only a few counts were recorded for this clone. The V and J genes are TRBV18 and TRBJ2-2; D uncertain. Germline CDR1 reads KGHSH; CDR2 reads LQKENI. The germline V and J ends were trimmed by 0 bases and 5 bases, with 10 bases remaining between them. The CDR3 length is 15 residues. CDR3 nucleotides: TGTGCCAGCTCACCACCGGGGTACGGAACCGGGGAGCTGTTTTTT. Residues: CASSPPGYGTGELFF.

The V and J genes are TRBV5-1 and TRBJ2-2, with 8 bases matching TRBD1. V lost 4 bases, J lost 4 bases, and 6 bases stayed unmatched. CDR3 length: 15 residues. Germline loops: CDR1 SGHRS, CDR2 YFSETQ. This CDR3 reads CASSVDRGPTGELFF. DNA for the CDR3: TGCGCCAGCAGCGTTGACAGGGGTCCCACCGGGGAGCTGTTTTTT.

The chain carries TRBV7-6 and TRBJ1-1; perhaps TRBD1 as D (6 bases). V dropped 1 base and J dropped 7 bases, with 16 bases sitting between them. This CDR3 is built from 15 residues. Germline assignment: CDR1 SGHVS and CDR2 FNYEAQ. CDR3 in DNA: TGTGCCAGCAGCTTAGTAAGGGGGTTGGGGAATGAAGCTTTCTTT. Translation: CASSLVRGLGNEAFF.

This sequence joins TRBV6-6 and TRBJ2-3; TRBD2 matches at 8 bases. Germline V gives CDR1 MNHNY, CDR2 SVGAGI (reference sequence). Trimming took 7 bases from V and 4 from J; bases not matched to a gene: 10. The CDR3 covers 15 residues. The CDR3 protein is CASILRGGRPDTQYF. CDR3 bases: TGTGCCAGCATCCTCCGGGGGGGGCGCCCAGATACGCAGTATTTT.

The chain has TRBV27 and TRBJ1-5; TRBD1 agrees at 7 bases. V shed 8 bases, J shed 7 bases, and the junction held 17 bases outside the gene matches. The CDR3 spans 16 residues. CDR1 is MNHEY and CDR2 is SMNVEV in the germline V gene (reference sequence). The CDR3 sequence: CASRPTSRQGIQPQHF. The CDR3 DNA reads TGTGCCAGCCGTCCCACCTCTCGACAGGGAATACAGCCCCAGCATTTT.

The chain uses TRBV27 and TRBJ2-7; TRBD2 agrees at 8 bases. V lost 5 bases and J lost 4; bases outside the gene matches: 13. CDR3 length: 16 residues. Germline CDR1 reads MNHEY; CDR2 reads SMNVEV (reference sequence). The CDR3 sequence is CASSPQRAGEAYEQYF. In DNA, the CDR3 is TGTGCCAGCAGTCCGCAACGAGCGGGAGAGGCGTACGAGCAGTACTTC.

The chain uses TRBV6-5 and TRBJ1-3; D is ambiguous. Deletions cut 5 bases from V and 6 bases from J, with 14 bases between. The CDR3 has 14 residues. Germline CDR1 is MNHEY and CDR2 is SVGAGI. Written as DNA, the CDR3 is TGTGCCAGCAGTGCACCGGGAATTCAAAACACCATATATTTT. It is translated as CASSAPGIQNTIYF.

V is TRBV5-6 and J is TRBJ1-5; D call uncertain. The CDR3 consists of 14 residues. V was shortened by 1 base and J by 6 bases, with 11 bases between the two germline ends. CDR1 is SGHDT and CDR2 is YYEEEE in the germline V gene. The CDR3 is CASSLKVNPQPQHF. The CDR3, as DNA: TGTGCCAGCAGCTTGAAAGTTAACCCTCAGCCCCAGCATTTT.

The DNA for the CDR3 is TGTGCCAGCAGCACTAGCGGGACCCTGATAGTGGCCGGGGAGCTGTTTTTT. Translation: CASSTSGTLIVAGELFF. The chain joins TRBV9 to TRBJ2-2, with 10 bases aligning to TRBD2. From germline, CDR1 is SGDLS and CDR2 YYNGEE. CDR3 length: 17 residues. V dropped 4 bases and J dropped 6; count of bases not matched to a gene: 12.

The chain uses TRBV30 and TRBJ2-5; 9 positions match TRBD1. The V segment lost 5 bases and the J segment 5 bases; nucleotides outside the gene matches: 12. The CDR3 totals 15 residues. CDR1 and CDR2 from the germline V gene are GTSNPN and SVGIG (reference sequence). CDR3 region: CAWPTGTGSSETQYF. CDR3 bases: TGTGCCTGGCCAACCGGGACAGGGTCATCGGAGACCCAGTACTTC.

V usage is TRBV5-1 and J usage is TRBJ1-2; unclear D gene. The germline gives CDR1 SGHRS, CDR2 YFSETQ. The CDR3 loop spans 14 amino acids. V was clipped by 0 bases and J by 4 bases, with 10 bases between them. The CDR3 region has the DNA TGCGCCAGCAGCTTGGTAGGTGCCTCCTATGGCTACACCTTC. Protein sequence: CASSLVGASYGYTF.

In the case of this clone: The identical CDR3 is also encoded by other nucleotide sequences in the sample. This rearrangement joins TRBV6-5 to TRBJ2-2; D is undetermined. Between the trimmed V and J ends, which lost 6 bases and 2 bases, there was a span of 4 bases. Germline V gene sequence: CDR1 MNHEY, CDR2 SVGAGI. There are 12 residues in the CDR3. In nucleotides, the CDR3 is TGTGCCAGCAGCCACAACACCGGGGAGCTGTTTTTT. The encoded protein is CASSHNTGELFF.

The V gene is TRBV28, the J gene TRBJ1-5; D unclear. The V gene's germline CDR1 is MDHEN and CDR2 SYDVKM. This CDR3 has 16 amino acids. With 2 bases removed from V and 6 bases from J, the gap between germline ends came to 17 bases. This CDR3 reads CASSLRLFWESQPQHF. The CDR3 nucleotides are TGTGCCAGCAGTTTACGTCTCTTCTGGGAGAGTCAGCCCCAGCATTTT.

This chain links TRBV5-1 with TRBJ2-7; 9 bases fit TRBD1. CDR1 and CDR2 from the germline V gene are SGHRS and YFSETQ. The CDR3 loop spans 14 amino acids. J gave up 5 bases and V 2 bases, and 5 bases lay outside the gene matches. The CDR3 is CASSLQGAVNEQYF. CDR3 nucleotides: TGCGCCAGCAGCTTACAGGGGGCTGTCAACGAGCAGTACTTC.

The CDR3 DNA is TGTGCCAGCAGCCCCGCGGGAGGGAACTATGGCTACACCTTC. As protein: CASSPAGGNYGYTF. The genes are TRBV5-4 and TRBJ1-2; D remains ambiguous. CDR1 and CDR2 (germline): SGHNT, YYREEE (reference sequence). This CDR3 region has 14 residues. V lost 4 bases, J lost 2 bases, and 12 bases lay in between.

The count of this clone is one. The V gene is TRBV5-6, the J gene TRBJ2-1; TRBD1 aligns across 8 bases. CDR1 SGHDT and CDR2 YYEEEE come from the germline V gene. CDR3 size: 12 residues. With 0 bases clipped from V and 12 bases from J, the junction kept 2 bases outside the gene matches. CDR3 amino acids: CASSLGDRMQFF. The CDR3 coding sequence is TGTGCCAGCAGCTTGGGGGACAGGATGCAGTTCTTC. Variable domain in full (rest from reference TRBV5-6 and TRBJ2-1): DAGVTQSPTHLIKTRGQQVTLRCSPKSGHDTVSWYQQALGQGPQFIFQYYEEEERQRGNFPDRFSGHQFPNYSSELNVNALLLGDSALYLCASSLGDRMQFFGPGTRLTVL.

The chain carries TRBV7-9 and TRBJ2-2; maybe TRBD2 (5 bases). This CDR3 comprises 15 residues. Germline V gives CDR1 SEHNR, CDR2 FQNEAQ (reference sequence). Trimming removed 2 bases at V and 4 bases at J, with 11 bases between. CDR3: CASSLQRSSTGELFF. In DNA, the CDR3 is TGTGCCAGCAGCTTACAGCGGTCCAGCACCGGGGAGCTGTTTTTT.

The chain recombines TRBV6-1 with TRBJ1-2, with D possibly being TRBD1 (6 bases). The germline V gene has CDR1 MNHNS and CDR2 SASEGT. CDR3 size: 13 residues. V lost 8 bases, J lost 3 bases, and 13 bases lay in between. CDR3 nucleotides: TGTGCCAGCGACCGGGGGGCGGACTATGGCTACACCTTC. Translated, it gives CASDRGADYGYTF.

This clone showed up just once. The V call is TRBV4-1, the J call TRBJ1-1; D possibly corresponds to TRBD1 (5 bases). V was trimmed by 2 bases and J by 1 base, leaving 17 bases between them. Germline V gene sequence: CDR1 MGHRA, CDR2 YSYEKL. This CDR3 is built from 17 residues. In DNA, the CDR3 is TGCGCCAGCAGCCAACCCTTAAATCCGGGGGGGAACACTGAAGCTTTCTTT. This codes for CASSQPLNPGGNTEAFF.